The clone carrying this T cell receptor beta chain has only one observation. What it binds is not known. PCR used 60 Vbeta primers and 13 Jbeta primers. Data came from immunoSEQ multiplex PCR; TCRdb stores just in-frame clones and leaves some out. The table shows some 270,000 clones, with about 80% occurring only once. The germline CDR1 and CDR2 sequences are SGHRS and YFSETQ. Trimming cost V 5 bases and J 5 bases, with 14 bases left between them. CDR3 length: 14 residues. The data originate from a study of cytomegalovirus exposure and HLA in healthy donors. The study's findings and limits: Among TCR beta chains, those listed as cytomegalovirus-associated numbered under 200. Immune exposure information comprised only CMV serostatus. In a later analysis, TCR beta V- and J-gene trimming showed a link to a missense DCLRE1C variant. Common viral pathogens seemed, in a later analysis, to connect with several of the most significant clusters.

The sequence came from a girl aged 2-10 years in good health and CMV-seronegative. The sequenced sample consisted of PBMCs. J is TRBJ2-1 and V is TRBV5-1; tentative D call: TRBD2 (6 bases). CDR3 DNA: TGCGCCAGCAGAGGCGAAGCGGGCCACAATGAGCAGTTCTTC. Translated, it gives CASRGEAGHNEQFF.